Below are 24 T cell receptor beta chains sequenced from a single sample in a study of blood T cell repertoires in COVID-19. The protocol was immunoSEQ multiplex PCR, while the TCRdb copy is restricted to in-frame clones and leaves out a portion. The table records 90,000 to 120,000 clones, 90% to 95% of them present only once. Input material: peripheral blood. The receptors here all came from a human donor in a cohort sampled during active COVID-19.

This chain links TRBV11-2 with TRBJ2-7, with 10 bases identical to TRBD2. Germline assignment: CDR1 SGHAT and CDR2 FQNNGV. This CDR3 is built from 18 residues. V trimming: 5 bases; J trimming: 3 bases; junction bases outside the gene matches: 16. The CDR3 DNA reads as TGTGCCAGCAGCCCCTGGGGTTCAGCGGGAGGGCTCCGCTACGAGCAGTACTTC. Translation: CASSPWGSAGGLRYEQYF.

The rearrangement links TRBV5-1 to TRBJ2-3, with D unclear. This CDR3 contains 12 residues. V shed 4 bases and J shed 6 bases, with 9 bases lying between them. The germline CDR1 and CDR2 sequences are SGHRS and YFSETQ. CDR3 nucleotide sequence: TGCGCCAGCAGCCCGAGCAGGGATACGCAGTATTTT. Amino acid sequence: CASSPSRDTQYF.

The chain carries TRBV6-5 and TRBJ2-7, with 7 bases identical to TRBD2. The V segment lost 7 bases and the J segment 5 bases; nucleotides outside the gene matches: 8. There are 13 residues in the CDR3. Germline V gives CDR1 MNHEY, CDR2 SVGAGI. This CDR3 is CASKPAGVNEQYF. CDR3 bases: TGTGCCAGCAAACCGGCGGGGGTCAACGAGCAGTACTTC.

The chain recombines TRBV9 with TRBJ2-5, with 10 bases aligning to TRBD2. In germline, CDR1 is SGDLS, CDR2 YYNGEE. The CDR3 spans 15 residues. The junction had 8 bases not matched to a gene; V was cut back by 7 bases and J by 2 bases. CDR3 sequence: CASALAGGSQETQYF. The CDR3 DNA sequence: TGTGCCAGCGCTTTAGCGGGAGGCTCGCAAGAGACCCAGTACTTC.

The genes are TRBV25-1 and TRBJ2-2; D is perhaps TRBD1 (5 bases). V was clipped by 5 bases and J by 5 bases, with 6 bases between them. Germline CDR1 reads MGHDK; CDR2 reads SYGVNS. The length of the CDR3 is 12 residues. The CDR3 DNA is TGTGCCAGCAGTCGGACAACCGGGGAGCTGTTTTTT. It is translated as CASSRTTGELFF.

The V and J genes are TRBV28 and TRBJ1-2; no definite D call. Germline CDR1 MDHEN, CDR2 SYDVKM. V lost 6 bases, J lost 8 bases, and 10 bases lay in between. CDR3 length equals 11 residues. CDR3 DNA sequence: TGTGCCAGCAGGGTCTCGAGGGGCTACACCTTC. As protein: CASRVSRGYTF.

The rearrangement links TRBV6-5 to TRBJ2-1; possibly TRBD2 for D (6 bases). V dropped 10 bases and J dropped 6 bases, with 16 bases sitting between them. This CDR3 region has 13 residues. Germline values: CDR1 MNHEY, CDR2 SVGAGI. CDR3 loop: CATTAGTRNEQFF. For the CDR3, the DNA is TGTGCCACCACGGCCGGGACTCGCAATGAGCAGTTCTTC.

CDR3 sequence (DNA): TGTGCCACCAGCAGAGACAGGGCCGCAGATACGCAGTATTTT. Its protein is CATSRDRAADTQYF. The genes are TRBV15 and TRBJ2-3; weak D call: TRBD1 (5 bases). Trimming took 0 bases from V and 4 from J, leaving 8 bases between them. The CDR3 consists of 14 residues. Germline V gives CDR1 LNHNV, CDR2 YYDKDF (reference sequence).

This clone came up many times. The CDR3 reads CASSLRLAGANVLTF. DNA for the CDR3: TGTGCCAGCAGCCTTCGGTTGGCTGGGGCCAACGTCCTGACTTTC. V and J are TRBV6-5 and TRBJ2-6; D not resolved. This CDR3 region has 15 residues. Trimming left V 6 bases short and J 2 bases short, with 11 bases between. Germline values: CDR1 MNHEY, CDR2 SVGAGI.

The gene calls are TRBV5-1 and TRBJ1-1, with D unresolved. The CDR3 consists of 14 residues. The V end was cut by 5 bases, the J end by 4 bases, with 15 bases between. The germline V gene has CDR1 SGHRS and CDR2 YFSETQ. Here the CDR3 reads CASSSGFWGTEAFF. In DNA, the CDR3 is TGCGCCAGCAGTTCGGGATTCTGGGGCACTGAAGCTTTCTTT.

The chain has TRBV5-5 and TRBJ2-3; the D gene is possibly TRBD1 (6 bases). The CDR3 contains 18 residues. The ends were cut back, 2 bases at V and 2 bases at J, with 21 bases in the middle. Germline assignment: CDR1 SGHKS and CDR2 YYEKEE (reference sequence). The CDR3 loop is CASSFYGSGAGATDTQYF. CDR3 coding DNA: TGTGCCAGCAGCTTTTATGGATCAGGGGCCGGGGCCACAGATACGCAGTATTTT.

CDR3 in DNA: TGTGCCATCAGTGAGGGGACTAGCCCAGATACGCAGTATTTT. It encodes CAISEGTSPDTQYF. The chain is built from TRBV10-3 and TRBJ2-3, with TRBD2 matching over 9 bases. Per the germline V gene, CDR1 is ENHRY and CDR2 is SYGVKD. Trimming at V came to 2 bases and at J to 4 bases, leaving 1 base not matched to a gene. The CDR3 covers 14 residues.

J is TRBJ2-7 and V is TRBV6-2 or TRBV6-3, with D possibly being TRBD1 (6 bases). The CDR3 is made up of 17 amino acids. From germline, CDR1 is MNHEY and CDR2 SVGEGT. The V and J ends lost 2 bases and 0 bases respectively, with 17 bases between them. CDR3 loop: CASSYPLETGLSYEQYF. The DNA for the CDR3 is TGTGCCAGCAGTTACCCTCTTGAGACAGGACTCTCCTACGAGCAGTACTTC.

J is TRBJ2-1 and V is TRBV3-1 (or the pseudogene TRBV3-2); the match to TRBD2 covers 11 bases. J gave up 11 bases and V 0 bases, and 12 bases lay outside the gene matches. Germline assignment: CDR1 LGHDT and CDR2 YNNKEL (reference sequence). The CDR3 contains 17 residues. In nucleotides, the CDR3 is TGTGCCAGCAGCCAAGAGGGGCTAGCGGGAGGAACCTTAAAGCAGTTCTTC. Encoded protein: CASSQEGLAGGTLKQFF.

This clone was seen a handful of times. This chain uses TRBV6-1 with TRBJ2-6; D unclear. The CDR3 loop spans 15 amino acids. Germline V gene lookup returns CDR1 MNHNS and CDR2 SASEGT. V lost 1 base and J 0 bases, leaving 4 bases between the germline ends. CDR3 in DNA: TGTGCCAGCAGTGAAGACAGCTCTGGGGCCAACGTCCTGACTTTC. This gives the protein CASSEDSSGANVLTF.

This chain links TRBV5-5 with TRBJ1-2; D not resolved. The germline gives CDR1 SGHKS, CDR2 YYEKEE (reference sequence). The CDR3 has 16 residues. Between the trimmed V and J ends, which lost 1 base and 11 bases, there was a span of 24 bases. The CDR3 region is CASSLLAGAFNMWYTF. CDR3 DNA sequence: TGTGCCAGCAGCTTGTTGGCCGGAGCCTTTAACATGTGGTACACCTTC.

The chain carries TRBV12-3 or TRBV12-4 and TRBJ2-7; D call uncertain. Between the trimmed V and J ends, which lost 3 bases and 1 base, there was a span of 7 bases. CDR3 length equals 13 residues. Written as DNA, the CDR3 is TGTGCCAGCAGTTTTTCCATTTCCTACGAGCAGTACTTC. It translates to CASSFSISYEQYF.

This chain connects TRBV5-5 to TRBJ2-1; 8 bases fit TRBD2. In germline, CDR1 is SGHKS, CDR2 YYEKEE (reference sequence). J gave up 4 bases and V 4 bases, and 4 bases lay outside the gene matches. The CDR3 is 14 amino acids. The CDR3 sequence is CASSLSGKYNEQFF. The CDR3, as DNA: TGTGCCAGCAGCCTTAGCGGGAAGTACAATGAGCAGTTCTTC.

V usage is TRBV19 and J usage is TRBJ1-6; D remains unclear. V was cut by 5 bases and J by 5 bases, with 10 bases left in between. The length of the CDR3 is 14 residues. Germline V gives CDR1 LNHDA, CDR2 SQIVND (reference sequence). CDR3 amino acids: CASSFVQNNSPLHF. The CDR3 nucleotides read TGTGCCAGTAGTTTTGTGCAGAATAATTCACCCCTCCACTTT.

V usage is TRBV7-2 and J usage is TRBJ2-7, with D maybe TRBD2 (5 bases). This CDR3 contains 13 residues. CDR1 and CDR2 from the germline V gene are SGHTA and FQGNSA. Trimming pared 5 bases from V and 2 bases from J, leaving 10 bases between. CDR3 amino acids: CASSPGITYEQYF. The CDR3 DNA sequence: TGTGCCAGCAGCCCCGGGATAACCTACGAGCAGTACTTC.

The J gene is TRBJ2-4, the V gene TRBV30; no clear D. Germline V gene lookup returns CDR1 GTSNPN and CDR2 SVGIG (reference sequence). Deletions cut 0 bases from V and 4 bases from J, with 4 bases between. CDR3 size: 12 residues. CDR3 DNA sequence: TGTGCCTGGAGTGTAGAGAAAAACATTCAGTACTTC. Protein: CAWSVEKNIQYF.

The chain couples TRBV28 to TRBJ2-1; 7 bases map to TRBD2. Germline assignment: CDR1 MDHEN and CDR2 SYDVKM. This CDR3 is 15 amino acids long. Trimming took 6 bases from V and 6 from J; bases not matched to a gene: 11. In nucleotides, the CDR3 is TGTGCCAGCAGCGAGGGGCGGGACTACGTCAATGAGCAGTTCTTC. Its protein product is CASSEGRDYVNEQFF.

A word on this clone: The sample holds other DNA sequences that translate to the same CDR3. The rearrangement joins TRBV7-2 to TRBJ2-5, with 11 bases that match TRBD2. The CDR3 is 16 residues long. Germline loops: CDR1 SGHTA, CDR2 FQGNSA. Trimming cost V 1 base and J 2 bases; bases outside gene matches: 3. CDR3 region: CASSLGLAGGQETQYF. CDR3 nucleotide sequence: TGTGCCAGCAGCTTAGGTTTAGCGGGAGGGCAAGAGACCCAGTACTTC.

The chain carries TRBV4-1 and TRBJ1-6; 9 bases match TRBD1. This CDR3 contains 15 residues. The junction had 6 bases not matched to a gene; V was cut back by 4 bases and J by 8 bases. Germline V gene lookup returns CDR1 MGHRA and CDR2 YSYEKL. CDR3 nucleotides: TGCGCCAGCAGCCTCGGGACAGGGCCTTATTCACCCCTCCACTTT. Translation: CASSLGTGPYSPLHF.